This record concerns one TCR beta chain sequence. Method: immunoSEQ multiplex PCR; TCRdb's copy keeps in-frame clones and lacks some. The sample lists more than 65,000 clones, around 80% occurring once. Germline values: CDR1 SGHDN, CDR2 FVKESK. The CDR3 spans 14 residues. V was pared by 0 bases and J by 1 base, with 7 bases between. This sample was taken from a study of blood T cell repertoires in COVID-19. The sequencing input was peripheral blood. The source is a woman at least 80 years old with acute or convalescent COVID-19. The chain recombines TRBV14 with TRBJ2-7; D call uncertain. CDR3 loop: CASSQDLVSYEQYF. Here the CDR3 DNA reads TGTGCCAGCAGCCAAGACCTAGTTTCCTACGAGCAGTACTTC. Full variable domain (rest looked up from reference TRBV14 and TRBJ2-7): EAGVTQFPSHSVIEKGQTVTLRCDPISGHDNLYWYRRVMGKEIKFLLHFVKESKQDESGMPNNRFLAERTGGTYSTLKVQPAELEDSGVYFCASSQDLVSYEQYFGPGTRLTVT.